The clone carrying this TCR beta chain has more than one count but fewer than ten. No antigen is known for it. The data derive from a study of blood T cells in healthy people across ages. About the research overall: In model experiments, template switching was able to capture about one barcoded beta molecule for every two T cells that were present. Findings and limits, study-wide: In long-lived donors, naive CD4+ cell counts and diversity exceeded those of aged donors.

The CDR3 totals 14 residues. The V and J ends lost 0 bases and 7 bases, in that order; junction bases with no gene match: 6. Germline V gene lookup returns CDR1 SGDLS and CDR2 YYNGEE. Primers used in a second PCR of roughly 7 to 12 cycles were a sample-barcoded 5' primer and a J-beta primer mix. Sequencing recovered at least 3 million CDR3-containing paired-end reads from each sample. TCRdb itself ran the 5' RACE reads through MiXCR, one entry per CDR3 protein. The sample holds about 1,800,000 distinct CDR3 sequences; about 30% are singletons and the top ten take over 7%. The TCR originated in a woman aged 30 to 39 in good health. This chain joins TRBV9 and TRBJ1-2; the match to TRBD1 covers 7 bases. Sequenced material: blood. CDR3 in amino acids: CASSVGRGRGGYTF. The CDR3 DNA is TGTGCCAGCAGCGTAGGGAGGGGGCGCGGTGGCTACACCTTC.